Below, one T cell receptor (beta chain) is given with its context. Its cognate antigen is unknown. TCRdb keeps only in-frame clones here, not all; method: immunoSEQ multiplex PCR. The sample gives some 150,000 clones, approximately 90% of which show up once; roughly 2.9% is in the top ten. This sample stems from a study of T cell responses to AZD1222 COVID-19 vaccine. Findings and limits, study-wide: Close to half of all spike-specific TCRs reportedly target regions of the variants that are unmutated. Only a handful of AZD1222 recipients, five to seven in all, had baseline seropositivity. No day 14 peak samples; only post-peak repertoires were characterized. In a largely white British group with more females than males, clonal diversity was possibly underestimated.

Material: peripheral blood, obtained on day 0 of MenACWY control vaccination. This receptor was identified in an adult in good health.

The CDR3 sequence: CASSVDRNTEAFF. DNA of the CDR3: TGCGCCAGCAGCGTGGACAGGAACACTGAAGCTTTCTTT. The V call is TRBV10-2, the J call TRBJ1-1, with a tentative D call TRBD1 (6 bases). The CDR3 has 13 residues. V was shortened by 6 bases and J by 1 base, with 9 bases between the two germline ends. Germline CDR1 WSHSY, CDR2 SAAADI.